This T cell receptor beta chain was recovered during a study of post-analysis software for immune sequencing data. About the research overall: As for disease course, relapsing-remitting, secondary progressive and progressive-relapsing multiple sclerosis were all included. Study-level points and caveats: Five or six TRBV segments were more frequent in patients than controls; TRBV5-6, TRBV5-1 and TRBV20-1 belonged to this group. Those with multiple sclerosis, the patient group, showed significantly lower normalized Chao1 diversity than controls. Pronounced co-clustering by F measure was evident among identically batched samples.

Libraries were made from TCR beta cDNA, and they carried unique molecular identifiers. The authors obtained 500,000 or so cDNA molecules from about 0.94 to 9.7 million T cells. One entry per CDR3 protein results from TCRdb running MiXCR on the PCR reads. In the table there are fewer than 600,000 distinct CDR3 sequences, roughly 45% of which are singletons. This CDR3 has 17 residues. The V segment lost 0 bases and the J segment 2 bases; nucleotides outside the gene matches: 5. Germline-derived CDR1 and CDR2 are SGHAT and FQNNGV. The sample holds a few counts of this clonotype. Its specificity is unknown.

This chain joins TRBV11-2 and TRBJ2-1, with 9 positions matching TRBD2. This clonotype was sampled from a girl under 18 with multiple sclerosis. The source material was blood. The CDR3 sequence: CASSLDRAGGPYNEQFF. Written as DNA, the CDR3 is TGTGCCAGCAGCTTAGATAGGGCGGGAGGGCCCTACAATGAGCAGTTCTTC.